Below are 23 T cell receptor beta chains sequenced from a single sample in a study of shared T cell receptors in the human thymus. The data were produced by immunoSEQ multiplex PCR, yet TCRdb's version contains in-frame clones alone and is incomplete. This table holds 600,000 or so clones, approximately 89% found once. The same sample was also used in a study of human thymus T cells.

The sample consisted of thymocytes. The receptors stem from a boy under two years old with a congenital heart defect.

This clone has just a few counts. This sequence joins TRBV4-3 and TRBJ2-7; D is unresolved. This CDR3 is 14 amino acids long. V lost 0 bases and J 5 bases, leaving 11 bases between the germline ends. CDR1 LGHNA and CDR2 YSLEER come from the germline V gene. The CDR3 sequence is CASSQDLGDDEQYF. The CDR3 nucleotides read TGCGCCAGCAGCCAAGATCTAGGAGACGACGAGCAGTACTTC.

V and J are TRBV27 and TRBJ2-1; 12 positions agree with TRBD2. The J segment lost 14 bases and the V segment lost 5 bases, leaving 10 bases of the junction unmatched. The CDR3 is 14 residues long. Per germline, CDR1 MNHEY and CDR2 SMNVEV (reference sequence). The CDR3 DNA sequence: TGTGCCAGCAGTCGACTAGCGGGAGTCTGGGAGGAGTTCTTC. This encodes CASSRLAGVWEEFF.

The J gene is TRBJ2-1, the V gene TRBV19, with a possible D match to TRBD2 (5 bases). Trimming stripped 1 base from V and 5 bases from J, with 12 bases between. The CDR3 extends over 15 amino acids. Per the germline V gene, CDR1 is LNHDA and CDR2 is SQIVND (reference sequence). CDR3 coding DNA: TGTGCCAGTAGTATAGGGACTTGGCTGGACAATGAGCAGTTCTTC. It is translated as CASSIGTWLDNEQFF.

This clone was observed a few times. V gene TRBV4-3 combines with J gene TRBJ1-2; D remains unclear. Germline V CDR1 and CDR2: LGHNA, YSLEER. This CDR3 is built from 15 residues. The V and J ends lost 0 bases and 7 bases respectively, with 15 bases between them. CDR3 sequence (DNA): TGCGCCAGCAGCCAAGAGGGAGGCTTGGGTCGTGGCTACACCTTC. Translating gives CASSQEGGLGRGYTF.

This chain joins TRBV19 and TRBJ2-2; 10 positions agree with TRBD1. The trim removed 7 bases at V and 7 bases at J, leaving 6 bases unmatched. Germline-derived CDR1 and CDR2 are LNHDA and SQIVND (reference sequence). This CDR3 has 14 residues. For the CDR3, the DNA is TGTGCCAGTACCCCGGGACAGGGGATCGGGGAGCTGTTTTTT. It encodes CASTPGQGIGELFF.

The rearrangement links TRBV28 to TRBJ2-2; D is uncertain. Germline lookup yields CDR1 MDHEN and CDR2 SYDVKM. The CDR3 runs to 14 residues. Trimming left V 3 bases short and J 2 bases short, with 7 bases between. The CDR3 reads CASSFPKNTGELFF. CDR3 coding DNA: TGTGCCAGCAGTTTCCCTAAAAACACCGGGGAGCTGTTTTTT.

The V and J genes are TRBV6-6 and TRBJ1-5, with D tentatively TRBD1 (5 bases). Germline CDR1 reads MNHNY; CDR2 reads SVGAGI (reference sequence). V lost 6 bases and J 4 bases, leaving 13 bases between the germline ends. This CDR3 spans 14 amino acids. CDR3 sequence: CASRSRQPNQPQHF. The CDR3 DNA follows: TGTGCCAGCAGAAGCAGACAGCCTAATCAGCCCCAGCATTTT.

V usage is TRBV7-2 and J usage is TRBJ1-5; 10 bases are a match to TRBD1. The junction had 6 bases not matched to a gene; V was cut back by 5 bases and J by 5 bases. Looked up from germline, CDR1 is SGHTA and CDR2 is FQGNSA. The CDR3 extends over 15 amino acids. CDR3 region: CASSTGTGEDQPQHF. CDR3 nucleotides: TGTGCCAGCAGCACTGGGACAGGGGAGGATCAGCCCCAGCATTTT.

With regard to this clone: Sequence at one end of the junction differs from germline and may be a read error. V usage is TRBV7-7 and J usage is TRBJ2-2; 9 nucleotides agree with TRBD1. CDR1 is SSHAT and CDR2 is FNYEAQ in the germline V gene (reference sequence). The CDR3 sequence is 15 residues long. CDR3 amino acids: CASSWDREISGELFF. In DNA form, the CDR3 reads TGTGCTAGCAGCTGGGACAGGGAAATCTCCGGGGAGCTGTTTTTT.

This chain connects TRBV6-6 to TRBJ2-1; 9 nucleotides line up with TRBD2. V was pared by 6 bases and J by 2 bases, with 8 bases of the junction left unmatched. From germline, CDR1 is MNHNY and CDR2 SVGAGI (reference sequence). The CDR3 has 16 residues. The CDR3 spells CASRFFSGSPYNEQFF. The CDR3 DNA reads TGTGCCAGCAGATTCTTTAGCGGGAGTCCCTACAATGAGCAGTTCTTC.

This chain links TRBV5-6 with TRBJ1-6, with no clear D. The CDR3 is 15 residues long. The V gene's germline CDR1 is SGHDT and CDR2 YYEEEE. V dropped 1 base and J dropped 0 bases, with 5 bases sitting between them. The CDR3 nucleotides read TGTGCCAGCAGCTTGTCCGGCTCCTATAATTCACCCCTCCACTTT. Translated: CASSLSGSYNSPLHF.

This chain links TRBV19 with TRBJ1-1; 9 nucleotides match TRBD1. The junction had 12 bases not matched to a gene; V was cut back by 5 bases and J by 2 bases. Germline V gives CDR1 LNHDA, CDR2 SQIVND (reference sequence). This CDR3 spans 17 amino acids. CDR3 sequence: CASSPGQGRPDNTEAFF. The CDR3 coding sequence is TGTGCCAGTAGTCCTGGACAGGGGCGACCTGATAACACTGAAGCTTTCTTT.

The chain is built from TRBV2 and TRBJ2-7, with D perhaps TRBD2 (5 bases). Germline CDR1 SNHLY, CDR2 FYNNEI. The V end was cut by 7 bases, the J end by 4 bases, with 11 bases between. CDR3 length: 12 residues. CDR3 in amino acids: CASKERFYEQYF. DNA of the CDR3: TGTGCCAGCAAGGAGCGGTTTTACGAGCAGTACTTC.

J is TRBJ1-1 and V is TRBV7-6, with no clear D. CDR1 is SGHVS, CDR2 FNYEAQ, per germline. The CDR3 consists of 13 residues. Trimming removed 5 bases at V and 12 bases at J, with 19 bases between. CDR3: CASSPAAGWEPFF. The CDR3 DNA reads TGTGCCAGCAGCCCTGCGGCAGGTTGGGAGCCTTTCTTT.

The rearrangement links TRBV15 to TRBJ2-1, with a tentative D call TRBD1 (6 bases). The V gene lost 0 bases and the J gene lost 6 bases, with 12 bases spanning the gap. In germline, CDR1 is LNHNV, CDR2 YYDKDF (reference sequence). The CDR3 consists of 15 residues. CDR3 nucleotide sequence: TGTGCCACCAGCAGAGATGTAGGACAGATCAATGAGCAGTTCTTC. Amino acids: CATSRDVGQINEQFF.

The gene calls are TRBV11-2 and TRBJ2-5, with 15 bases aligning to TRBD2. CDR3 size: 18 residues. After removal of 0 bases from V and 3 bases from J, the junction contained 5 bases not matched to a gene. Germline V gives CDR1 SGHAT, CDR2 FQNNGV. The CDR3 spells CASSLDGTSGRREETQYF. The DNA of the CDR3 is TGTGCCAGCAGCTTAGATGGGACTAGCGGGAGGAGGGAAGAGACCCAGTACTTC. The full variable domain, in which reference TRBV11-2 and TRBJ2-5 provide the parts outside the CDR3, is EAGVAQSPRYKIIEKRQSVAFWCNPISGHATLYWYQQILGQGPKLLIQFQNNGVVDDSQLPKDRFSAERLKGVDSTLKIQPAKLEDSAVYLCASSLDGTSGRREETQYFGPGTRLLVL.

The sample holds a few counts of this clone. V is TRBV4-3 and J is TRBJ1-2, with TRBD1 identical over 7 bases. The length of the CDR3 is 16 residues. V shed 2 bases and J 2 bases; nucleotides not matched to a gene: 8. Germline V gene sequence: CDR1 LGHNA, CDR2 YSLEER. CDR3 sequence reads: CASSQLSGQANYGYTF. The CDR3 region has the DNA TGCGCCAGCAGCCAACTCTCCGGACAGGCCAACTATGGCTACACCTTC.

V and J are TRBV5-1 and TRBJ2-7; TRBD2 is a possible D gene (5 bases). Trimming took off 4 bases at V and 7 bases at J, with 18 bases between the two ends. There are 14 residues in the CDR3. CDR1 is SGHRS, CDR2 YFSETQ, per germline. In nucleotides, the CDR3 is TGCGCCAGCAGCCCGCGAGGGATCTACGGAGAGCAGTACTTC. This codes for CASSPRGIYGEQYF.

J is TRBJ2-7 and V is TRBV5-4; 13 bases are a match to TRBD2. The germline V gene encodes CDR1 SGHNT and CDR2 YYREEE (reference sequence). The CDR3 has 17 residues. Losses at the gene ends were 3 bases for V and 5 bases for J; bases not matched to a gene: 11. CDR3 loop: CASSYSLAGGSIHEQYF. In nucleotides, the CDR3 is TGTGCCAGCAGCTACTCACTAGCGGGAGGGTCGATCCACGAGCAGTACTTC. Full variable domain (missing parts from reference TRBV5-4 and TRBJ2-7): ETGVTQSPTHLIKTRGQQVTLRCSSQSGHNTVSWYQQALGQGPQFIFQYYREEENGRGNFPPRFSGLQFPNYSSELNVNALELDDSALYLCASSYSLAGGSIHEQYFGPGTRLTVT.

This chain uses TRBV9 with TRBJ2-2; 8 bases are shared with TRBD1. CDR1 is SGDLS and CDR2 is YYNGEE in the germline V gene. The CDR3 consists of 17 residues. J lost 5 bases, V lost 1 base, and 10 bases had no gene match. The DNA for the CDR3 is TGTGCCAGCAGCGTACGAAGCACAGGGGGTGTAACCGGGGAGCTGTTTTTT. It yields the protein CASSVRSTGGVTGELFF.

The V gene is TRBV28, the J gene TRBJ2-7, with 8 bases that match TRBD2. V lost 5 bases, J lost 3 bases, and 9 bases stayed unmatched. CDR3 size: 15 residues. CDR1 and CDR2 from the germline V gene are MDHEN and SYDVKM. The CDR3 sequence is CASSTWREEVYEQYF. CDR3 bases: TGTGCCAGCAGTACCTGGCGGGAGGAAGTCTACGAGCAGTACTTC.

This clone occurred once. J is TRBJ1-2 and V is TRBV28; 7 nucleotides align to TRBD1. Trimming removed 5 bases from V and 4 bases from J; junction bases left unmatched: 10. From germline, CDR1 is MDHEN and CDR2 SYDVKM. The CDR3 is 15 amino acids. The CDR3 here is CASSRPGQRIYGYTF. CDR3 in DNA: TGTGCCAGCAGTCGTCCGGGACAGAGGATCTATGGCTACACCTTC.

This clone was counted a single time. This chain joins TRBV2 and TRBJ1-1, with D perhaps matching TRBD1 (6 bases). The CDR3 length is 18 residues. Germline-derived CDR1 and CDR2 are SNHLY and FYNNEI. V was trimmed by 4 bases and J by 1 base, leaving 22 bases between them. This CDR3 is CASSAKNDGGAWNTEAFF. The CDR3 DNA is TGTGCCAGCAGTGCTAAGAATGACGGGGGGGCGTGGAACACTGAAGCTTTCTTT.